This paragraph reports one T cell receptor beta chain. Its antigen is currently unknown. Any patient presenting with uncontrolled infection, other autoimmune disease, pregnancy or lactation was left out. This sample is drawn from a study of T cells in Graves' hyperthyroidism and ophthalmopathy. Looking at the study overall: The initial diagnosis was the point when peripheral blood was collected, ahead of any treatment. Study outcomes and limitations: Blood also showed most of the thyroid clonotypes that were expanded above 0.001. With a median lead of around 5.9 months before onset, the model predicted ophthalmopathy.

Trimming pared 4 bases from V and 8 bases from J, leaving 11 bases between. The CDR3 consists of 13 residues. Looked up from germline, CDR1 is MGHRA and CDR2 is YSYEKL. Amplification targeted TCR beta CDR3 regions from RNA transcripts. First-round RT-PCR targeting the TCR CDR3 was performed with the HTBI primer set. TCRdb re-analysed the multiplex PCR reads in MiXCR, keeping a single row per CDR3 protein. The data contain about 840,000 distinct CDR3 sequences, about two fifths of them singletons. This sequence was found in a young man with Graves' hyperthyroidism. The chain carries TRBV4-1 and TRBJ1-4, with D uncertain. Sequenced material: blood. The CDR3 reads CASSRGSAEKLFF. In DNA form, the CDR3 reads TGCGCCAGCAGCCGAGGTAGCGCGGAAAAACTGTTTTTT.